These 25 T cell receptor beta chains were sequenced from one sample in a study of cytomegalovirus exposure and HLA in healthy donors. Primers included in the PCR were 60 Vbeta and 13 Jbeta primers. Here immunoSEQ multiplex PCR was the method, and the copy in TCRdb shows in-frame clones only, minus some. The sample lists about 160,000 clones; about 82% were seen once. Sequencing was done on a sample of PBMCs. These receptors were obtained from a woman aged 25 to 39 in good health and CMV-seropositive.

This clone was counted between two and nine times. The chain joins TRBV18 to TRBJ2-3; D is uncertain. The germline V gene has CDR1 KGHSH and CDR2 LQKENI. The CDR3 has 14 residues. Trimming removed 3 bases from V and 0 bases from J, with 7 bases in between. The CDR3 loop is CASSPLGSTDTQYF. CDR3 bases: TGTGCCAGCTCACCGCTAGGTAGCACAGATACGCAGTATTTT.

The J gene is TRBJ1-5, the V gene TRBV28, with 8 bases identical to TRBD1. The J segment lost 0 bases and the V segment lost 6 bases, leaving 16 bases of the junction unmatched. The CDR3 contains 19 residues. The germline CDR1 and CDR2 sequences are MDHEN and SYDVKM. DNA of the CDR3: TGTGCCAGCAGGGATCTAGGACAGGGCTCAAGACTTAGCAATCAGCCCCAGCATTTT. Translating gives CASRDLGQGSRLSNQPQHF.

The J gene is TRBJ2-2, the V gene TRBV9; a possible D gene is TRBD1 (5 bases). The V gene lost 3 bases and the J gene lost 3 bases, with 9 bases spanning the gap. This CDR3 spans 14 amino acids. CDR1 and CDR2 from the germline V gene are SGDLS and YYNGEE. The CDR3 bases are TGTGCCAGCAGCGCGGACACCTACACCGGGGAGCTGTTTTTT. Translated, it gives CASSADTYTGELFF. Complete variable domain (other parts from reference TRBV9 and TRBJ2-2): DSGVTQTPKHLITATGQRVTLRCSPRSGDLSVYWYQQSLDQGLQFLIQYYNGEERAKGNILERFSAQQFPDLHSELNLSSLELGDSALYFCASSADTYTGELFFGEGSRLTVL.

The chain has TRBV6-6 and TRBJ2-3, with 10 bases identical to TRBD2. With V trimmed by 5 bases and J by 3 bases, 8 bases remained unmatched. Germline lookup yields CDR1 MNHNY and CDR2 SVGAGI (reference sequence). The CDR3 consists of 16 residues. CDR3 region: CASSTPASGGTDTQYF. In nucleotides, the CDR3 is TGTGCCAGCAGTACCCCGGCTAGCGGGGGTACAGATACGCAGTATTTT.

The chain couples TRBV15 to TRBJ2-6, with 7 nucleotides matching TRBD1. V shed 0 bases and J 2 bases; nucleotides not matched to a gene: 4. The length of the CDR3 is 17 residues. The germline V gene has CDR1 LNHNV and CDR2 YYDKDF (reference sequence). CDR3 loop: CATSRDRGGAGANVLTF. Here the CDR3 DNA reads TGTGCCACCAGCAGAGATCGAGGGGGCGCTGGGGCCAACGTCCTGACTTTC.

The chain recombines TRBV18 with TRBJ1-2; no reliable D call. Looked up from germline, CDR1 is KGHSH and CDR2 is LQKENI. The CDR3 sequence is 13 residues long. V was shortened by 2 bases and J by 6 bases, with 10 bases between the two germline ends. CDR3 in amino acids: CASSPGKGDGYTF. In nucleotides, the CDR3 is TGTGCCAGCTCACCAGGGAAGGGAGATGGCTACACCTTC.

In nucleotides, the CDR3 is TGTGCCAGCAGCTTAGGGCACTCTGGAAACACCATATATTTT. It encodes CASSLGHSGNTIYF. The chain has TRBV11-2 and TRBJ1-3; D not certain. Germline V gene lookup returns CDR1 SGHAT and CDR2 FQNNGV. The CDR3 covers 14 residues. Trimming removed 1 base at V and 0 bases at J, with 4 bases between.

Regarding this clone: This sample includes further DNA sequences coding for the same CDR3. The gene calls are TRBV5-1 and TRBJ1-4; 7 bases line up with TRBD1. Germline V gene data show CDR1 as SGHRS and CDR2 as YFSETQ. CDR3 length: 14 amino acids. V lost 0 bases to trimming and J lost 6 bases; unmatched junction nucleotides: 2. The CDR3, as DNA: TGCGCCAGCAGCTTGGAAGGGGGCTATGAAAAACTGTTTTTT. This gives the protein CASSLEGGYEKLFF.

The rearrangement links TRBV7-8 to TRBJ2-7; 8 positions match TRBD1. CDR1 is SGHVS, CDR2 FQNEAQ, per germline. V lost 1 base and J lost 2; bases outside the gene matches: 4. The CDR3 is 15 residues long. CDR3 in DNA: TGTGCCAGCAGCTTAGGGACAGGGCATGCCTACGAGCAGTACTTC. Residues: CASSLGTGHAYEQYF. Looking up the rest from reference TRBV7-8 and TRBJ2-7 gives the full variable domain: GAGVSQSPRYKVAKRGQDVALRCDPISGHVSLFWYQQALGQGPEFLTYFQNEAQLDKSGLPSDRFFAERPEGSVSTLKIQRTQQEDSAVYLCASSLGTGHAYEQYFGPGTRLTVT.

This clone was picked up many times. The CDR3 DNA is TGTGCCATCAGTGTGGAGGTAACTGGAAACACCATATATTTT. This sequence encodes CAISVEVTGNTIYF. V usage is TRBV10-3 and J usage is TRBJ1-3; D uncertain. Trimming took 4 bases from V and 2 from J, leaving 9 bases between them. The CDR3 extends over 14 amino acids. The germline V gene encodes CDR1 ENHRY and CDR2 SYGVKD.

The V gene is TRBV19, the J gene TRBJ2-7; TRBD1 agrees at 8 bases. CDR3 size: 13 residues. Germline V gene sequence: CDR1 LNHDA, CDR2 SQIVND (reference sequence). V lost 8 bases, J lost 4 bases, and 7 bases stayed unmatched. CDR3 in amino acids: CASARDRNYEQYF. CDR3 DNA sequence: TGTGCCAGTGCCAGGGACAGGAATTACGAGCAGTACTTC. Combining the CDR3 with reference TRBV19 and TRBJ2-7 gives the whole variable domain DGGITQSPKYLFRKEGQNVTLSCEQNLNHDAMYWYRQDPGQGLRLIYYSQIVNDFQKGDIAEGYSVSREKKESFPLTVTSAQKNPTAFYLCASARDRNYEQYFGPGTRLTVT.

In nucleotides, the CDR3 is TGTGCCAGCAGGACAGATAATTCACCCCTCCACTTT. As protein: CASRTDNSPLHF. The chain employs TRBV28 and TRBJ1-6; perhaps TRBD1 as D (5 bases). Trimming removed 6 bases from V and 5 bases from J, with 5 bases in between. The CDR3 totals 12 residues. CDR1 and CDR2 (germline): MDHEN, SYDVKM. Full variable domain (missing parts from reference TRBV28 and TRBJ1-6): DVKVTQSSRYLVKRTGEKVFLECVQDMDHENMFWYRQDPGLGLRLIYFSYDVKMKEKGDIPEGYSVSREKKERFSLILESASTNQTSMYLCASRTDNSPLHFGNGTRLTVT.

This clone has a handful of counts. The chain carries TRBV6-6 and TRBJ1-4; 7 nucleotides match TRBD1. Trimming cost V 2 bases and J 4 bases; bases outside gene matches: 1. CDR3 length equals 14 residues. Germline values: CDR1 MNHNY, CDR2 SVGAGI (reference sequence). The CDR3 DNA is TGTGCCAGCAGTTACACAGGGGTTAATGAAAAACTGTTTTTT. Residues: CASSYTGVNEKLFF.

This chain joins TRBV2 and TRBJ2-3; the D is unclear. The germline gives CDR1 SNHLY, CDR2 FYNNEI. The CDR3 has 16 amino acids. Trimming took off 5 bases at V and 1 base at J, with 16 bases between the two ends. The CDR3 sequence: CASSLKAKRGTDTQYF. CDR3 sequence (DNA): TGTGCCAGCAGTTTAAAGGCCAAGCGTGGCACAGATACGCAGTATTTT.

The genes are TRBV5-5 and TRBJ1-2; TRBD1 matches at 11 bases. This CDR3 spans 14 amino acids. From germline, CDR1 is SGHKS and CDR2 YYEKEE (reference sequence). V lost 5 bases, J lost 13 bases, and 13 bases stayed unmatched. Here the CDR3 DNA reads TGTGCCAGCAGTGGGACAGGGGGTACGCCAACGGTCACCTTC. This codes for CASSGTGGTPTVTF. Full variable domain (outside the CDR3, taken from reference TRBV5-5 and TRBJ1-2): DAGVTQSPTHLIKTRGQQVTLRCSPISGHKSVSWYQQVLGQGPQFIFQYYEKEERGRGNFPDRFSARQFPNYSSELNVNALLLGDSALYLCASSGTGGTPTVTFGSGTRLTVV.

V usage is TRBV12-5 and J usage is TRBJ2-1, with unresolved D. The germline gives CDR1 LGHNT, CDR2 FRNRAP. The V gene lost 0 bases and the J gene lost 10 bases, with 16 bases spanning the gap. CDR3 length: 15 residues. The CDR3 nucleotides are TGTGCTAGTGGTTTGGTACTGGTCCGAAGTAGCGAGCAGTTCTTC. It codes for CASGLVLVRSSEQFF.

The rearrangement uses TRBV6-1 and TRBJ1-6; 7 bases line up with TRBD1. Germline lookup yields CDR1 MNHNS and CDR2 SASEGT. The trim removed 6 bases at V and 3 bases at J, leaving 5 bases unmatched. This CDR3 comprises 15 residues. This CDR3 reads CASRLGQLYNSPLHF. The DNA for the CDR3 is TGTGCCAGCAGATTGGGACAGCTCTATAATTCACCCCTCCACTTT.

The chain joins TRBV25-1 to TRBJ2-4; TRBD1 aligns across 7 bases. Germline CDR1 is MGHDK and CDR2 is SYGVNS. The CDR3 is 13 amino acids. The V segment lost 7 bases and the J segment 7 bases; nucleotides outside the gene matches: 7. DNA for the CDR3: TGTGCCAGCACCGGGGCAGGGGGTAACATTCAGTACTTC. Translation: CASTGAGGNIQYF.

The chain uses TRBV6-5 and TRBJ1-1, with 7 nucleotides matching TRBD1. This CDR3 comprises 13 residues. Germline loops: CDR1 MNHEY, CDR2 SVGAGI. V was clipped by 4 bases and J by 9 bases; unmatched bases: 8. For the CDR3, the DNA is TGTGCCAGCAGTTTTAGACAGGGACGGAAAGCTTTCTTT. Its protein is CASSFRQGRKAFF.

This clone was seen a handful of times. The chain recombines TRBV7-2 with TRBJ1-4; 7 bases align to TRBD1. With V trimmed by 2 bases and J by 16 bases, 10 bases remained unmatched. Germline lookup yields CDR1 SGHTA and CDR2 FQGNSA. There are 13 residues in the CDR3. The CDR3 sequence: CASSLSQGDRQFF. DNA of the CDR3: TGTGCCAGCAGCTTAAGCCAGGGGGATCGTCAGTTTTTT.

The V and J genes are TRBV28 and TRBJ2-5; 10 bases line up with TRBD1. Near its end, the DNA agrees better with TRBJ2-7, so the J call may be wrong. There are 15 residues in the CDR3. The germline gives CDR1 MDHEN, CDR2 SYDVKM. CDR3 residues: CASSSRDRGIREQYF. The DNA of the CDR3 is TGTGCCAGCAGTAGCCGGGACAGGGGAATCCGCGAGCAGTACTTC.

This clone has just a few counts. The rearrangement joins TRBV9 to TRBJ2-7; 8 bases fit TRBD1. The CDR3 contains 14 residues. V lost 4 bases, J lost 4 bases, and 7 bases stayed unmatched. CDR1 is SGDLS and CDR2 is YYNGEE in the germline V gene. Here the CDR3 reads CASSPGTGTYEQYF. CDR3 bases: TGTGCCAGCAGCCCCGGGACAGGCACATACGAGCAGTACTTC.

V is TRBV30 and J is TRBJ2-3, with D perhaps matching TRBD1 (5 bases). CDR1 and CDR2 (germline): GTSNPN, SVGIG (reference sequence). CDR3 length: 16 residues. The ends were cut back, 3 bases at V and 2 bases at J, with 18 bases in the middle. This CDR3 is CAWSVLFPTATDTQYF. Here the CDR3 DNA reads TGTGCCTGGAGCGTCCTTTTCCCGACAGCCACAGATACGCAGTATTTT.

The gene calls are TRBV5-1 and TRBJ2-2, with D possibly TRBD2 on 5 matching bases. The CDR3 runs to 17 residues. The germline V gene encodes CDR1 SGHRS and CDR2 YFSETQ. V lost 1 base, J lost 4 bases, and 17 bases lay in between. The CDR3 DNA sequence: TGCGCCAGCAGCTTGAATCGGCGGGTAGCTGGCACCGGGGAGCTGTTTTTT. Translating gives CASSLNRRVAGTGELFF.

This rearrangement joins TRBV28 to TRBJ2-7; D unresolved. The ends were cut back, 5 bases at V and 1 base at J, with 18 bases in the middle. Germline CDR1 is MDHEN and CDR2 is SYDVKM. The CDR3 length is 16 residues. CDR3 nucleotides: TGTGCCAGCAGTCCCCTCGGCGGAGCTTCATCCTACGAGCAGTACTTC. Protein product: CASSPLGGASSYEQYF.